The 10 T cell receptor beta chains below were found in one sample sequenced in a study of T cells after yellow fever vaccination. TCRdb redid the calling of the 5' RACE reads with MiXCR, one entry per CDR3 protein. The table has approximately 600,000 distinct CDR3 sequences, 9% to 15% seen once. The starting material was PBMCs, obtained on the day of the yellow fever booster vaccination. The receptors were sampled from a man aged 25-45 years who received the YFV17D yellow fever vaccine.

This clonotype occurred many times. This chain joins TRBV9 and TRBJ2-1; D not certain. V lost 0 bases and J lost 6, with 13 bases in between. CDR3 length: 15 residues. CDR1 is SGDLS and CDR2 is YYNGEE in the germline V gene. The CDR3 sequence is CASSVAGDILNEQFF. The CDR3, as DNA: TGTGCCAGCAGCGTAGCTGGGGATATCCTCAATGAGCAGTTCTTC.

This clonotype appeared a few times. J is TRBJ2-2 and V is TRBV6-5, with D maybe TRBD2 (6 bases). Germline values: CDR1 MNHEY, CDR2 SVGAGI. V lost 6 bases and J lost 1, with 12 bases in between. The CDR3 extends over 15 amino acids. The CDR3: CASRLTSLNTGELFF. CDR3 DNA: TGTGCCAGCAGGCTCACTAGCCTGAACACCGGGGAGCTGTTTTTT.

There are a few counts of this clonotype. The chain links TRBV5-5 to TRBJ1-5; D perhaps matches TRBD1 (6 bases). This CDR3 contains 14 residues. Trimming left V 2 bases short and J 7 bases short, with 13 bases between. Looked up from germline, CDR1 is SGHKS and CDR2 is YYEKEE (reference sequence). The CDR3 sequence: CASSFSQGRQPQHF. CDR3 coding DNA: TGTGCCAGCAGCTTCTCCCAGGGGAGGCAGCCCCAGCATTTT.

This sequence joins TRBV5-1 and TRBJ2-7, with D perhaps TRBD2 (5 bases). CDR3 size: 14 residues. The germline V gene encodes CDR1 SGHRS and CDR2 YFSETQ. Trimming removed 2 bases at V and 3 bases at J, with 12 bases between. CDR3 sequence (DNA): TGCGCCAGCAGCTTCACCAGAGAGGGCTACGAGCAGTACTTC. Encoded protein: CASSFTREGYEQYF. Looking up the rest from reference TRBV5-1 and TRBJ2-7 gives the full variable domain: KAGVTQTPRYLIKTRGQQVTLSCSPISGHRSVSWYQQTPGQGLQFLFEYFSETQRNKGNFPGRFSGRQFSNSRSEMNVSTLELGDSALYLCASSFTREGYEQYFGPGTRLTVT.

The chain recombines TRBV4-2 with TRBJ2-1; possibly TRBD1 or TRBD2 for D (5 bases each). This CDR3 region has 15 residues. Per the germline V gene, CDR1 is LGHNA and CDR2 is YNFKEQ. V lost 2 bases and J 5 bases, leaving 13 bases between the germline ends. The CDR3 reads CASSQPGTSDNEQFF. CDR3 nucleotides: TGTGCCAGCAGCCAACCCGGGACGTCGGACAATGAGCAGTTCTTC.

The rearrangement uses TRBV7-3 and TRBJ2-1; D might be TRBD1 (5 bases). The CDR3 length is 17 residues. Germline lookup yields CDR1 SGHTA and CDR2 FQGTGA. V lost 0 bases and J lost 6, with 18 bases in between. CDR3 region: CASSLTAGARRGNEQFF. As DNA, the CDR3 is TGTGCCAGCAGCTTAACGGCTGGGGCGCGGCGAGGCAATGAGCAGTTCTTC.

This clonotype was seen repeatedly, ten times or more. The CDR3 coding sequence is TGTGCCAGCAGCCGGGACAGCTCCTACGAGCAGTACTTC. This translates into CASSRDSSYEQYF. The V and J genes are TRBV12-3 or TRBV12-4 and TRBJ2-7; 7 bases align to TRBD1. Germline trimming cut 6 bases from V and 0 bases from J; bases unmatched to any gene: 2. The CDR3 contains 13 residues.

V gene TRBV7-2 combines with J gene TRBJ2-3; D is possibly TRBD1 (6 bases). This CDR3 is 14 amino acids long. Germline CDR1 and CDR2: SGHTA and FQGNSA. Trimming left V 4 bases short and J 4 bases short, with 12 bases between. CDR3 DNA sequence: TGTGCCAGCAGCTACACAGGGCCTTCAGATACGCAGTATTTT. This sequence encodes CASSYTGPSDTQYF.

The chain couples TRBV5-4 to TRBJ2-5; 9 bases match TRBD1. The length of the CDR3 is 13 residues. Germline CDR1 reads SGHNT; CDR2 reads YYREEE (reference sequence). With V trimmed by 3 bases and J by 5 bases, 2 bases remained unmatched. CDR3 region: CASSSGQGETQYF. In DNA, the CDR3 is TGTGCCAGCAGCTCGGGACAGGGTGAGACCCAGTACTTC.

The chain has TRBV10-3 and TRBJ2-7; the D gene could be TRBD1 or TRBD2 (6 bases each). The length of the CDR3 is 14 residues. The germline V gene has CDR1 ENHRY and CDR2 SYGVKD. Trimming left V 3 bases short and J 1 base short, with 10 bases between. CDR3 amino acids: CAISDTGTSYEQYF. DNA for the CDR3: TGTGCCATCAGTGACACAGGGACTTCCTACGAGCAGTACTTC.